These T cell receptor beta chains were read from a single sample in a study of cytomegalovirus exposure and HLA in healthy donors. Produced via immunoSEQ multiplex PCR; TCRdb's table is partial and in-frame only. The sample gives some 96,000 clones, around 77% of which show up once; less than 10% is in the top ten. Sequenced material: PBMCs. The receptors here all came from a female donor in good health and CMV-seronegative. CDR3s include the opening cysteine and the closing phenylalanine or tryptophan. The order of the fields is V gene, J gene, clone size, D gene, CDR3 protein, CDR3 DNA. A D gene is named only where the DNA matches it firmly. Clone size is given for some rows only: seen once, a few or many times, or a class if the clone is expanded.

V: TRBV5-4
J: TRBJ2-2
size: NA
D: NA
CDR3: CASSLGTEGTGELFF
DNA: TGTGCCAGCAGCTTGGGGACAGAAGGCACCGGGGAGCTGTTTTTT

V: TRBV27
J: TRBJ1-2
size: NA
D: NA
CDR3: CASRGRGDYGYTF
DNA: TGTGCCAGCAGAGGGAGGGGAGACTATGGCTACACCTTC

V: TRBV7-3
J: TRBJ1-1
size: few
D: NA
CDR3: CASSLLGLTNTEAFF
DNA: TGTGCCAGCAGCTTACTGGGACTGACGAACACTGAAGCTTTCTTT

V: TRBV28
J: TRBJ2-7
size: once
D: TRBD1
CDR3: CASSPGQYYEQYF
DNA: TGTGCCAGCAGCCCGGGACAGTACTACGAGCAGTACTTC

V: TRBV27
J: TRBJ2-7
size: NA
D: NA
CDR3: CASSLKDRPHFGEQYF
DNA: TGTGCCAGCAGTTTAAAGGACAGACCTCATTTCGGCGAGCAGTACTTC

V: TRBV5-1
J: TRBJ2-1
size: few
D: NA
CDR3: CASSSTDGSSYNEQFF
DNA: TGCGCCAGCAGCTCCACTGACGGGAGCTCCTACAATGAGCAGTTCTTC

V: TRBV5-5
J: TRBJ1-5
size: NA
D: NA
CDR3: CASRLTGIGQPQHF
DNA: TGTGCCAGCAGACTAACAGGAATAGGTCAGCCCCAGCATTTT

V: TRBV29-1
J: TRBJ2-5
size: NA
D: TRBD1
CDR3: CSVHRGETQYF
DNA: TGCAGCGTCCACAGGGGAGAGACCCAGTACTTC

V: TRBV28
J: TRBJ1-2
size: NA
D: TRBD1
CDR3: CASREGGTGGGGYTF
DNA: TGTGCCAGCAGAGAGGGGGGGACAGGGGGTGGCGGCTACACCTTC

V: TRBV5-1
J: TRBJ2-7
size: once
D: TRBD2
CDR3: CASRLLTSGRAPYEQYF
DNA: TGCGCCAGCCGATTATTGACTAGCGGGAGGGCACCCTACGAGCAGTACTTC

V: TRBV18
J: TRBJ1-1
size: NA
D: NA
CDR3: CASSLTEWQTEAFF
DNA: TGTGCCAGCTCCCTGACAGAATGGCAGACTGAAGCTTTCTTT

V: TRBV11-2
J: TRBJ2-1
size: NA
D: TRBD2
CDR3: CASSPRLASSYNEQFF
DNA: TGTGCCAGCAGCCCCAGACTAGCCAGCTCCTACAATGAGCAGTTCTTC

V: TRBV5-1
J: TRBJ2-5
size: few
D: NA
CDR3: CASSPGGQETQYF
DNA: TGCGCCAGCAGCCCTGGCGGTCAAGAGACCCAGTACTTC

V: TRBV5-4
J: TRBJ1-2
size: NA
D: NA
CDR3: CASRHTLRGYTF
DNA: TGTGCCAGCAGGCATACGTTGAGGGGCTACACCTTC

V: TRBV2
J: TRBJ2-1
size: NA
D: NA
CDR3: CASSFPGNEQFF
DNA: TGTGCCAGCAGCTTCCCCGGGAATGAGCAGTTCTTC

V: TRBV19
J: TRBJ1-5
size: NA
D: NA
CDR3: CASSTPPGYSNQPQHF
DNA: TGTGCCAGTTCAACCCCCCCAGGCTATAGCAATCAGCCCCAGCATTTT

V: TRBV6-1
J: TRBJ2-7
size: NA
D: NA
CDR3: CASSEEEGSAYEQYF
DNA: TGTGCCAGCAGTGAAGAGGAGGGGTCGGCATACGAGCAGTACTTC

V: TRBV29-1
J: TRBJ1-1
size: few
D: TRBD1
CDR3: CSAEAGGAYGAFF
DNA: TGCAGCGCCGAAGCAGGGGGAGCATATGGGGCTTTCTTT

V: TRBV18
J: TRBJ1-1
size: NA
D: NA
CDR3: CASSLFNPGPAAGRTEAFF
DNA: TGTGCCAGCTCACTCTTCAATCCAGGCCCAGCGGCCGGTAGGACTGAAGCTTTCTTT

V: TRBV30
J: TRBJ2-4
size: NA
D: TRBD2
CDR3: CAWGDGASGRVHIQYF
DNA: TGTGCCTGGGGGGACGGTGCTAGCGGGAGAGTTCACATTCAGTACTTC

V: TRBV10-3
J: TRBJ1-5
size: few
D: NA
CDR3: CAISGRINQPQHF
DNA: TGTGCCATCAGTGGCAGGATAAATCAGCCCCAGCATTTT

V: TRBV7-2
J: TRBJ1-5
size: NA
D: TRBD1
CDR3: CASSPRQGAGGQPQHF
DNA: TGTGCCAGCAGCCCGAGACAGGGGGCAGGTGGACAGCCCCAGCATTTT